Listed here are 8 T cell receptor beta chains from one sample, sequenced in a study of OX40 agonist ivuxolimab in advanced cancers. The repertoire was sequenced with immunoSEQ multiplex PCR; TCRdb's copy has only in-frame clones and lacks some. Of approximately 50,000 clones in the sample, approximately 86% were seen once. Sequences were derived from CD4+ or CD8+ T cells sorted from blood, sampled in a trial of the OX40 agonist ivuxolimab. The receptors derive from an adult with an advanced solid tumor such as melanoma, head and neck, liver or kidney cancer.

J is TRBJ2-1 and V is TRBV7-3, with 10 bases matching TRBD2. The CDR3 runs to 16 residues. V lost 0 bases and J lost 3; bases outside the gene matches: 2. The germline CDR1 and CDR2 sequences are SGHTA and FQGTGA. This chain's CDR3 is CASSLTGTSVYNEQFF. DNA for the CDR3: TGTGCCAGCAGCTTAACCGGGACTAGCGTCTACAATGAGCAGTTCTTC.

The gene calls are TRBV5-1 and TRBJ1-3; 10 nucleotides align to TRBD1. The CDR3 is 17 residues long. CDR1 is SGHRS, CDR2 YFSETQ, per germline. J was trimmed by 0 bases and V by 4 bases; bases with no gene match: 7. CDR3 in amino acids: CASSPGTGALSGNTIYF. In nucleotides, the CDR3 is TGCGCCAGCAGCCCCGGGACAGGGGCCCTCTCTGGAAACACCATATATTTT.

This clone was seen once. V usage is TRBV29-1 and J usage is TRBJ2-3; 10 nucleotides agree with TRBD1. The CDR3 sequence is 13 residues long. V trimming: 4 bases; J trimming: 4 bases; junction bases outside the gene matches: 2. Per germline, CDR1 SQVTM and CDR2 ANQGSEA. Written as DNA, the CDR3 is TGCAGCGTTGCCGGGACAGGGGCAGATACGCAGTATTTT. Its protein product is CSVAGTGADTQYF.

The CDR3 region is CASSSPLSYEQYF. The CDR3 DNA reads TGTGCCAGCAGCTCCCCACTCTCCTACGAGCAGTACTTC. J is TRBJ2-7 and V is TRBV6-5; D is unresolved. With 6 bases removed from V and 0 bases from J, the gap between germline ends came to 9 bases. CDR1 is MNHEY, CDR2 SVGAGI, per germline. This CDR3 contains 13 residues.

The CDR3 sequence: CASREGQGNQPQHF. The CDR3, as DNA: TGTGCCAGCAGGGAGGGACAGGGTAATCAGCCCCAGCATTTT. The chain couples TRBV2 to TRBJ1-5; 9 bases match TRBD1. After removal of 6 bases from V and 4 bases from J, the junction contained 4 bases not matched to a gene. The length of the CDR3 is 14 residues. The germline CDR1 and CDR2 sequences are SNHLY and FYNNEI.

CDR3 bases: TGTGCCATCAGGGGGGGGCTAGCCCCAGATACGCAGTATTTT. Translating it yields CAIRGGLAPDTQYF. The V call is TRBV10-3, the J call TRBJ2-3, with a tentative D call TRBD2 (7 bases). This CDR3 comprises 14 residues. Germline V CDR1 and CDR2: ENHRY, SYGVKD. V lost 6 bases and J 4 bases, leaving 14 bases between the germline ends.

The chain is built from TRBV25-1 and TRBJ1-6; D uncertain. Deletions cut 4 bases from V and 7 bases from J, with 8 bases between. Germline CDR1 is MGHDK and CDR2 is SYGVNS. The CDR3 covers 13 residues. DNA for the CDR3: TGTGCCAGCAGTGTCACTGGAAATTCACCCCTCCACTTT. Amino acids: CASSVTGNSPLHF. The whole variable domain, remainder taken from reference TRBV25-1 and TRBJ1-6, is EADIYQTPRYLVIGTGKKITLECSQTMGHDKMYWYQQDPGMELHLIHYSYGVNSTEKGDLSSESTVSRIRTEHFPLTLESARPSHTSQYLCASSVTGNSPLHFGNGTRLTVT.

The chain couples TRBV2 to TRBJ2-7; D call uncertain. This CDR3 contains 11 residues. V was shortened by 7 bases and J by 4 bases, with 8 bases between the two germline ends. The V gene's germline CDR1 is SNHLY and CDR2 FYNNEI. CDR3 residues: CASTRRYEQYF. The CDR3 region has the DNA TGTGCCAGCACCCGGCGATACGAGCAGTACTTC.